Below are 7 T cell receptor beta chains sequenced from a single sample in a study of monozygotic twins with inflammatory bowel disease. Each CDR3 protein gets one entry in TCRdb, which reprocessed the 5' RACE reads and gives no DNA. This sample contains about 450,000 distinct CDR3 sequences. The sequencing sample was made of blood. The receptor source for this set is a human donor with ulcerative colitis or Crohn's disease, or a healthy co-twin of an affected twin (not recorded which).

The J gene is TRBJ2-7, the V gene TRBV6-2 or TRBV6-3. This CDR3 region has 14 residues. Germline CDR1 reads MNHEY; CDR2 reads SVGEGT. CDR3 loop: CASSLDSNPYEQYF.

This sequence joins TRBV3-1 and TRBJ1-1; TCRdb indicates TRBD1, and absent DNA this call remains unverified. The germline CDR1 and CDR2 sequences are LGHDT and YNNKEL (reference sequence). CDR3 length: 15 residues. CDR3 in amino acids: CASSQDAGTATEAFF.

The chain carries TRBV6-1 and TRBJ1-1. The germline gives CDR1 MNHNS, CDR2 SASEGT. The CDR3 loop spans 11 amino acids. The CDR3 reads CASSDYTEAFF.

The chain is built from TRBV6-2 or TRBV6-3 and TRBJ1-1; TCRdb names TRBD1, which stays unverified in the absence of DNA. Germline V gives CDR1 MNHEY, CDR2 SVGEGT. The CDR3 is 16 amino acids. The CDR3 is CASSRAITGGNTEAFF.

The V call is TRBV20-1, the J call TRBJ2-5. CDR1 and CDR2 (germline): DFQATT, SNEGSKA (reference sequence). The CDR3 is made up of 15 amino acids. The CDR3 reads CSAPRLGPMPATQYF.

This chain connects TRBV6-1 to TRBJ2-5; TCRdb's D call, TRBD2, is unchecked because there is no DNA. The CDR3 sequence is 17 residues long. Looked up from germline, CDR1 is MNHNS and CDR2 is SASEGT. The CDR3 sequence is CASTLWGSGGAEETQYF.

This sequence joins TRBV14 and TRBJ1-2; TCRdb selects TRBD1, and the lack of DNA leaves this call unchecked. CDR3 length: 15 amino acids. Germline V lookup: CDR1 SGHDN, CDR2 FVKESK. The CDR3 region is CASSQEVVRETSYTF.